This TCR beta chain was found in a study of shared clonotypes between healthy human individuals. Overall study results and limits: Clonotype sharing among donors likely depends on sequencing depth. In general, naive subsets displayed greater estimated richness than memory subsets did.

Remarks on this clone: Its matching antigen is unknown.

Trimming cost V 5 bases and J 5 bases; bases outside gene matches: 8. Germline CDR1 is SGHAT and CDR2 is FQDESV (reference sequence). The CDR3 is 15 amino acids. Those who donated were healthy HIV-negative adults, with no recent acute infections or vaccinations reported. Each sorted subset replicate got 200 ng genomic DNA, around 29,000 genomes. Assay used: immunoSEQ multiplex PCR; TCRdb lists only in-frame clones, some missing. The sample lists 2.5 million or so clones; around nine tenths were seen once. The chain uses TRBV11-1 and TRBJ2-1; 8 nucleotides align to TRBD1. The receptor's source is a man in his late teens or twenties in good health. The sequenced sample was naive CD4+ T cells sorted from blood. Subset specified: CD45RA+ positively selected. CDR3 residues: CASSAGTGWDNEQFF. CDR3 coding DNA: TGTGCCAGCAGCGCCGGGACAGGATGGGACAATGAGCAGTTCTTC.